The clone carrying this T cell receptor (beta chain) was observed once. Its specificity is not known. The data derive from a study of shared clonotypes between healthy human individuals. As for the study in general: Each donor had three CD4 naive, three CD4 memory, two CD8 naive and one CD8 memory plate. Study-wide findings and caveats: What naive subsets generally showed was a larger estimated richness than memory subsets showed. Across several donors, naive CD4 shared around 5%, naive CD8 about 3.2%, memory CD4 roughly 2.1%, memory CD8 approximately 0.4%.

Profiling relied on immunoSEQ multiplex PCR, and the TCRdb table lists in-frame clones only, not all of them. The sample has 700,000 or so clones; approximately 79% are singletons. The germline V gene encodes CDR1 LNHDA and CDR2 SQIVND (reference sequence). The CDR3 length is 16 residues. With V trimmed by 2 bases and J by 5 bases, 9 bases remained unmatched. The chain couples TRBV19 to TRBJ1-5; 7 bases map to TRBD1. The origin of this receptor is a woman aged 30 to 39 in good health. The sample consisted of memory CD4+ T cells sorted from blood. Subset indicated: CD45RA-negative fraction. The CDR3 DNA is TGTGCCAGTAGTATAAGAGGCAGGGGGATCCATCAGCCCCAGCATTTT. This sequence encodes CASSIRGRGIHQPQHF.